The rows below give T cell receptor beta chains drawn from one sample of a study of blood T cell repertoires in COVID-19. Profiling relied on immunoSEQ multiplex PCR, and the TCRdb table lists in-frame clones only, not all of them. The repertoire has roughly 350,000 clones, around 87% of them found once; the top ten carry about 10%. Source material: peripheral blood. The receptors were gathered from a woman between 25 and 40 years old with COVID-19, enrolled during active disease. Both conserved end residues are part of each CDR3. D genes are given only for firm matches. Only some rows state a clone size, as once, few, many or a class for expanded clones.

v_gene	d_gene	j_gene	abundance	CDR3aa	CDR3nt
TRBV9	TRBD1	TRBJ1-2	NA	CASSVGRGLYGYTF	TGTGCCAGCAGCGTAGGGAGGGGGCTGTATGGCTACACCTTC
TRBV5-1	TRBD1	TRBJ1-2	NA	CASSLGPRQGANGYTF	TGCGCCAGCAGCTTGGGGCCCCGTCAGGGGGCTAATGGCTACACCTTC
TRBV6-5	TRBD1	TRBJ1-2	once	CASSRGQGGYGYTF	TGTGCCAGCAGTCGGGGACAGGGGGGCTATGGCTACACCTTC
TRBV7-6	NA	TRBJ2-1	NA	CASSLLSGGYNEQFF	TGTGCCAGCAGCTTATTGAGCGGCGGGTACAATGAGCAGTTCTTC
TRBV10-3	TRBD1	TRBJ1-4	NA	CAISEGLQGMNEKLFF	TGTGCCATCAGTGAGGGATTACAGGGGATGAATGAAAAACTGTTTTTT
TRBV28	TRBD1	TRBJ1-2	few	CASSPTTRDSYGYTF	TGTGCCAGCAGCCCAACGACCCGGGACAGCTATGGCTACACCTTC
TRBV9	TRBD1	TRBJ2-3	NA	CASSEGQGKTDTQYF	TGTGCCAGCAGCGAGGGACAGGGGAAAACAGATACGCAGTATTTT
TRBV6-5	TRBD1	TRBJ1-3	once	CASRQTGLSGNTIYF	TGTGCCAGCAGACAGACAGGGCTCTCTGGAAACACCATATATTTT
TRBV28	TRBD1	TRBJ1-1	NA	CASSLHGQGGTEAFF	TGTGCCAGCAGTTTACACGGACAGGGGGGCACTGAAGCTTTCTTT
TRBV13	TRBD2	TRBJ2-1	NA	CASSSREDEQFF	TGTGCCAGCAGCTCGCGGGAGGATGAGCAGTTCTTC
TRBV7-3	TRBD2	TRBJ2-3	NA	CASSLLAGPRDTQYF	TGTGCCAGCAGTCTGCTAGCGGGGCCGAGAGATACGCAGTATTTT
TRBV4-1	NA	TRBJ1-1	once	CASSQERLFVNTEAFF	TGCGCCAGCAGCCAAGAGCGGCTGTTTGTGAACACTGAAGCTTTCTTT
TRBV27	TRBD1	TRBJ1-2	NA	CASKSGQEANYGYTF	TGTGCCAGCAAATCAGGACAGGAAGCTAACTATGGCTACACCTTC
TRBV9	TRBD1	TRBJ1-2	NA	CASSSTGDGYTF	TGTGCCAGCAGCTCCACAGGGGACGGCTACACCTTC
TRBV7-3	TRBD2	TRBJ2-1	NA	CASSLSGGSRGNEQFF	TGTGCCAGCAGCTTATCGGGCGGGAGTCGGGGCAATGAGCAGTTCTTC
TRBV5-1	TRBD1	TRBJ1-2	NA	CASSPPRDRAGHGYTF	TGCGCCAGCAGCCCACCTCGGGACAGGGCAGGCCATGGCTACACCTTC
TRBV12-3/TRBV12-4	NA	TRBJ2-3	NA	CASKTGNQDTQYF	TGTGCCAGCAAAACAGGGAATCAGGATACGCAGTATTTT
TRBV5-1	TRBD1	TRBJ2-3	NA	CASHGTGQDTQYF	TGCGCCAGCCACGGGACAGGCCAAGATACGCAGTATTTT
TRBV28	NA	TRBJ1-3	NA	CASSRQHSGNTIYF	TGTGCCAGCAGTCGACAGCACTCTGGAAACACCATATATTTT
TRBV28	NA	TRBJ2-7	NA	CASSSPGGTLEQYF	TGTGCCAGCAGCTCTCCTGGGGGGACCCTCGAGCAGTACTTC
TRBV2	NA	TRBJ2-3	NA	CASSVGVDTQYF	TGTGCCAGCAGTGTCGGTGTAGATACGCAGTATTTT
TRBV29-1	NA	TRBJ1-5	NA	CSASHLNQPQHF	TGCAGCGCCTCACACCTTAATCAGCCCCAGCATTTT
TRBV9	NA	TRBJ2-1	NA	CASSVEDYFLGEQFF	TGTGCCAGCAGCGTAGAAGACTATTTCCTCGGGGAGCAGTTCTTC
TRBV10-1	NA	TRBJ2-5	NA	CASSGQYQETQYF	TGCGCCAGCAGTGGGCAATACCAAGAGACCCAGTACTTC
TRBV27	NA	TRBJ2-5	NA	CASSLKLGQTQYF	TGTGCCAGCAGCCTTAAACTAGGTCAGACCCAGTACTTC
TRBV4-3	NA	TRBJ2-3	NA	CASSQNGDTQYF	TGCGCCAGCAGCCAAAACGGGGATACGCAGTATTTT
TRBV9	TRBD2	TRBJ2-1	NA	CASSTKTPARPGRALNEQFF	TGTGCCAGCAGCACAAAAACTCCCGCCCGTCCCGGGAGGGCGCTAAATGAGCAGTTCTTC